This TCR beta chain emerged from a study of PD-1 blockade in classical Hodgkin lymphoma. This clone was found many times. The germline CDR1 and CDR2 sequences are SGHDT and YYEEEE. The CDR3 runs 17 residues. Trimming removed 4 bases from V and 3 bases from J, with 22 bases in between. Indicated time point: cycle 4 day 1 (C4D1), after 6 weeks of nivolumab. Exposure to brentuximab vedotin varied, and each patient had relapsed following autologous stem cell transplantation. Here immunoSEQ multiplex PCR was the method, and the copy in TCRdb shows in-frame clones only, minus some. The profile shows some 95,000 clones, just over 90% of them singletons.

This receptor was taken from a human donor with classical Hodgkin lymphoma. This sample comprised peripheral blood mononuclear cells (PBMCs), obtained before the fourth cycle of nivolumab. This chain uses TRBV5-6 with TRBJ1-2; D may be TRBD1 (5 bases). The CDR3 loop is CASSPVIGAPKDYGYTF. The DNA of the CDR3 is TGTGCCAGCAGCCCGGTTATTGGGGCCCCGAAGGACTATGGCTACACCTTC.